These 30 T cell receptor beta chains originate from one sample sequenced in a study of T cell responses to AZD1222 COVID-19 vaccine. Some clones are missing from TCRdb's copy, which holds only in-frame ones; the method was immunoSEQ multiplex PCR. The repertoire has some 200,000 clones, about 92% of them found once; the top ten carry 8.5% to 12%. The sequenced sample was peripheral blood, obtained on day 0 of AZD1222 vaccination. These receptors were collected from an adult in good health.

This rearrangement joins TRBV6-4 to TRBJ2-7; weak D call: TRBD2 (6 bases). V lost 0 bases to trimming and J lost 0 bases, with 15 bases between them. In germline, CDR1 is MRHNA, CDR2 SNTAGT. This CDR3 spans 17 amino acids. DNA for the CDR3: TGTGCCAGCAGTGACTCGAGTCTAGCGTTTAGCTCCTACGAGCAGTACTTC. Encoded protein: CASSDSSLAFSSYEQYF.

This chain joins TRBV6-1 and TRBJ1-5, with D tentatively TRBD1 (6 bases). The germline gives CDR1 MNHNS, CDR2 SASEGT. The V end was cut by 1 base, the J end by 3 bases, with 10 bases between. The CDR3 sequence is 15 residues long. DNA of the CDR3: TGTGCCAGCAGTGAAGGGACAGCGTTCAATCAGCCCCAGCATTTT. This codes for CASSEGTAFNQPQHF.

The rearrangement joins TRBV30 to TRBJ2-3, with D tentatively TRBD1 or TRBD2 (5 bases each). Germline assignment: CDR1 GTSNPN and CDR2 SVGIG (reference sequence). This CDR3 is 14 amino acids long. Trimming took off 0 bases at V and 4 bases at J, with 11 bases between the two ends. DNA of the CDR3: TGTGCCTGGAGTGTAGGCCCGGGACCAGATACGCAGTATTTT. Its translation: CAWSVGPGPDTQYF.

The V call is TRBV27, the J call TRBJ2-7, with 8 bases matching TRBD1. V shed 3 bases, J shed 2 bases, and the junction held 6 bases outside the gene matches. Germline V gene data show CDR1 as MNHEY and CDR2 as SMNVEV (reference sequence). The CDR3 is made up of 15 amino acids. CDR3 coding DNA: TGTGCCAGCAGTTTGAGACAGGGGCCGACCTACGAGCAGTACTTC. It codes for CASSLRQGPTYEQYF.

The V gene is TRBV5-1, the J gene TRBJ2-6, with D unresolved. The CDR3 covers 15 residues. In germline, CDR1 is SGHRS, CDR2 YFSETQ. Deletions cut 4 bases from V and 0 bases from J, with 8 bases between. The CDR3 reads CASSAGFSGANVLTF. The CDR3 nucleotides read TGCGCCAGCAGCGCCGGGTTCTCTGGGGCCAACGTCCTGACTTTC. The full variable domain, rest sourced from reference TRBV5-1 and TRBJ2-6, is KAGVTQTPRYLIKTRGQQVTLSCSPISGHRSVSWYQQTPGQGLQFLFEYFSETQRNKGNFPGRFSGRQFSNSRSEMNVSTLELGDSALYLCASSAGFSGANVLTFGAGSRLTVL.

This chain uses TRBV10-3 with TRBJ1-5; D may be TRBD1 (6 bases). This CDR3 has 16 amino acids. The germline V gene encodes CDR1 ENHRY and CDR2 SYGVKD. Trimming shortened V by 10 bases and J by 0 bases, and 19 bases separated the two germline ends. CDR3 DNA sequence: TGTGCCACCACCCCCAAACAGGGCAATAGCAATCAGCCCCAGCATTTT. It specifies CATTPKQGNSNQPQHF.

The chain links TRBV27 to TRBJ1-1, with TRBD1 as a possible D gene (6 bases). From germline, CDR1 is MNHEY and CDR2 SMNVEV (reference sequence). Trimming took 0 bases from V and 0 from J, leaving 11 bases between them. This CDR3 spans 16 amino acids. CDR3: CASSLSGTHMNTEAFF. In DNA, the CDR3 is TGTGCCAGCAGTTTATCCGGGACACACATGAACACTGAAGCTTTCTTT.

V and J are TRBV25-1 and TRBJ2-1, with 9 bases that match TRBD2. The CDR3 loop spans 14 amino acids. Germline V gene lookup returns CDR1 MGHDK and CDR2 SYGVNS. The V segment lost 4 bases and the J segment 5 bases; nucleotides outside the gene matches: 3. Here the CDR3 DNA reads TGTGCCAGCAGTGTGACTAGCGGCCACAATGAGCAGTTCTTC. Translating gives CASSVTSGHNEQFF.

The chain has TRBV7-2 and TRBJ2-6; weak D call: TRBD1 (6 bases). Trimming pared 5 bases from V and 0 bases from J, leaving 11 bases between. The CDR3 runs 16 residues. Germline V gives CDR1 SGHTA, CDR2 FQGNSA. In DNA, the CDR3 is TGTGCCAGCAGCCCCGGACAGCCCTCTGGGGCCAACGTCCTGACTTTC. It codes for CASSPGQPSGANVLTF. Supplemented by reference TRBV7-2 and TRBJ2-6, the full variable domain reads GAGVSQSPSNKVTEKGKDVELRCDPISGHTALYWYRQSLGQGLEFLIYFQGNSAPDKSGLPSDRFSAERTGGSVSTLTIQRTQQEDSAVYLCASSPGQPSGANVLTFGAGSRLTVL.

The chain recombines TRBV25-1 with TRBJ1-1; maybe TRBD1 (5 bases). The V and J ends lost 3 bases and 6 bases respectively, with 11 bases between them. The germline V gene has CDR1 MGHDK and CDR2 SYGVNS. The CDR3 runs to 13 residues. The CDR3 loop is CASSDHRFAEAFF. CDR3 nucleotide sequence: TGTGCCAGCAGTGACCACAGGTTCGCTGAAGCTTTCTTT.

The chain couples TRBV27 to TRBJ1-2; D not resolved. The CDR3 sequence is 16 residues long. Trimming removed 5 bases from V and 8 bases from J, with 24 bases in between. Germline loops: CDR1 MNHEY, CDR2 SMNVEV (reference sequence). The CDR3, as DNA: TGTGCCAGCAGTGACACCCTATCTACAAGGGTGGAAGGCTACACCTTC. Its translation: CASSDTLSTRVEGYTF.

Turning to this clone: In the same sample, other DNA sequences code for this CDR3. V gene TRBV3-1 (or the pseudogene TRBV3-2) combines with J gene TRBJ1-6; D gene ambiguous. The germline V and J ends were trimmed by 3 bases and 7 bases, with 4 bases remaining between them. This CDR3 has 12 residues. Germline CDR1 and CDR2: LGHDT and YNNKEL (reference sequence). Here the CDR3 DNA reads TGTGCCAGCAGCCAGGGGAATTCACCCCTCCACTTT. Translating it yields CASSQGNSPLHF.

CDR3 DNA sequence: TGTGCCAGCAGCCCAACAGGGGAGGACGGCTACACCTTC. Its protein product is CASSPTGEDGYTF. V gene TRBV6-6 combines with J gene TRBJ1-2; 7 nucleotides match TRBD1. CDR1 MNHNY and CDR2 SVGAGI come from the germline V gene (reference sequence). The CDR3 is 13 residues long. The ends lost 6 bases at V and 8 bases at J; junction bases unmatched: 9.

The chain combines TRBV7-2 with TRBJ2-1, with TRBD1 matching 9 bases. Germline loops: CDR1 SGHTA, CDR2 FQGNSA. The V segment lost 0 bases and the J segment 9 bases; nucleotides outside the gene matches: 12. The CDR3 runs 17 residues. The CDR3, as DNA: TGTGCCAGCAGCTTAGCGCTAAGTGGCGGGACAGGGAGTGAGCAGTTCTTC. Its protein product is CASSLALSGGTGSEQFF.

V and J are TRBV6-5 and TRBJ1-2, with D perhaps matching TRBD1 (5 bases). Trimming shortened V by 2 bases and J by 12 bases, and 16 bases separated the two germline ends. Germline V CDR1 and CDR2: MNHEY, SVGAGI. The CDR3 loop spans 13 amino acids. The CDR3 is CASSYEGIMADTF. CDR3 bases: TGTGCCAGCAGTTACGAGGGGATTATGGCTGACACCTTC.

The V and J genes are TRBV4-1 and TRBJ1-6; 7 nucleotides line up with TRBD1. Germline CDR1 is MGHRA and CDR2 is YSYEKL. There are 19 residues in the CDR3. After removal of 4 bases from V and 4 bases from J, the junction contained 16 bases not matched to a gene. CDR3 bases: TGCGCCAGCAGCCCTTTCGTAGACAGGGACCTTTCTTATAATTCACCCCTCCACTTT. Translating gives CASSPFVDRDLSYNSPLHF.

The chain carries TRBV4-3 and TRBJ2-1; 10 nucleotides align to TRBD1. CDR1 and CDR2 from the germline V gene are LGHNA and YSLEER. V was pared by 4 bases and J by 10 bases, with 13 bases of the junction left unmatched. This CDR3 contains 16 residues. CDR3 in DNA: TGCGCCAGCAGCCTTCGTCCCGGGACAGGGGCGGAGGAGCAGTTCTTC. It translates to CASSLRPGTGAEEQFF.

V and J are TRBV7-9 and TRBJ2-3; 7 nucleotides match TRBD1. Losses at the gene ends were 7 bases for V and 6 bases for J; bases not matched to a gene: 13. Germline CDR1 SEHNR, CDR2 FQNEAQ (reference sequence). The CDR3 length is 15 residues. CDR3 in DNA: TGTGCCAGCAAGGACAGGTATTTCGTATCGGATACGCAGTATTTT. Translating gives CASKDRYFVSDTQYF.

The chain links TRBV5-5 to TRBJ1-4; D remains ambiguous. The CDR3 is made up of 12 amino acids. The V gene lost 7 bases and the J gene lost 10 bases, with 14 bases spanning the gap. CDR1 and CDR2 (germline): SGHKS, YYEKEE (reference sequence). The CDR3, as DNA: TGTGCCAGCGGGCGGGGTGGAGGAAAACTGTTTTTT. This sequence encodes CASGRGGGKLFF.

The chain combines TRBV19 with TRBJ2-7, with D perhaps matching TRBD2 (5 bases). With 3 bases removed from V and 3 bases from J, the gap between germline ends came to 9 bases. The CDR3 has 13 residues. CDR1 and CDR2 from the germline V gene are LNHDA and SQIVND (reference sequence). CDR3 sequence: CASSIEGFYEQYF. In DNA form, the CDR3 reads TGTGCCAGTAGTATTGAGGGTTTCTACGAGCAGTACTTC.

The chain carries TRBV7-9 and TRBJ1-2, with 7 positions matching TRBD1. Germline V gene data show CDR1 as SEHNR and CDR2 as FQNEAQ (reference sequence). After removal of 5 bases from V and 8 bases from J, the junction contained 14 bases not matched to a gene. The CDR3 runs to 15 residues. The CDR3 spells CASSREGTDPLGYTF. Here the CDR3 DNA reads TGTGCCAGCAGCCGCGAGGGGACAGACCCGCTAGGCTACACCTTC.

This chain connects TRBV13 to TRBJ2-3, with 12 bases lining up with TRBD2. V gave up 5 bases and J gave up 0 bases; unmatched junction bases: 15. The length of the CDR3 is 20 residues. Germline V CDR1 and CDR2: PRHDT, FYEKMQ (reference sequence). The CDR3 here is CASSLIALAGGYDSTDTQYF. The CDR3, as DNA: TGTGCCAGCAGCCTGATTGCTCTAGCGGGAGGGTACGACAGCACAGATACGCAGTATTTT.

V gene TRBV7-2 combines with J gene TRBJ2-7, with D maybe TRBD1 (5 bases). The CDR3 consists of 17 residues. Germline V gives CDR1 SGHTA, CDR2 FQGNSA. Trimming stripped 2 bases from V and 2 bases from J, with 19 bases between. The chain's CDR3 is CASSLSSGSFSPYEQYF. CDR3 nucleotides: TGTGCCAGCAGCTTAAGCTCAGGGTCGTTTAGTCCCTACGAGCAGTACTTC.

This chain connects TRBV7-2 to TRBJ2-1; 7 bases align to TRBD2. The CDR3 contains 16 residues. In germline, CDR1 is SGHTA, CDR2 FQGNSA. Trimming at V came to 5 bases and at J to 4 bases, leaving 11 bases not matched to a gene. The CDR3 DNA sequence: TGTGCCAGCAGCCCCCACGGGACTAACAGATACAATGAGCAGTTCTTC. Residues: CASSPHGTNRYNEQFF.

V is TRBV14 and J is TRBJ1-4; D call uncertain. Per germline, CDR1 SGHDN and CDR2 FVKESK. V was pared by 2 bases and J by 5 bases, with 3 bases between. This CDR3 is built from 12 residues. The CDR3 is CASSQLNEKLFF. The CDR3 bases are TGTGCCAGCAGCCAACTGAATGAAAAACTGTTTTTT.

This clone was observed once. The chain carries TRBV19 and TRBJ1-5; possible D gene TRBD1, 6 bases. This CDR3 spans 14 amino acids. Germline V gene lookup returns CDR1 LNHDA and CDR2 SQIVND (reference sequence). With 6 bases removed from V and 0 bases from J, the gap between germline ends came to 9 bases. The CDR3, as DNA: TGTGCCAGTAGGAACAGGGTTAGCAATCAGCCCCAGCATTTT. Translating it yields CASRNRVSNQPQHF.

The genes are TRBV7-6 and TRBJ1-1; D uncertain. The ends were cut back, 1 base at V and 1 base at J, with 7 bases in the middle. Germline loops: CDR1 SGHVS, CDR2 FNYEAQ. This CDR3 is built from 14 residues. Here the CDR3 reads CASSLDTENTEAFF. CDR3 coding DNA: TGTGCCAGCAGCTTAGATACGGAGAACACTGAAGCTTTCTTT. Based on the CDR3 plus reference TRBV7-6 and TRBJ1-1, the full variable domain is GAGVSQSPRYKVTKRGQDVALRCDPISGHVSLYWYRQALGQGPEFLTYFNYEAQQDKSGLPNDRFSAERPEGSISTLTIQRTEQRDSAMYRCASSLDTENTEAFFGQGTRLTVV.

The chain recombines TRBV18 with TRBJ2-7; 7 positions match TRBD1. The V and J ends lost 2 bases and 2 bases, in that order; junction bases with no gene match: 6. Looked up from germline, CDR1 is KGHSH and CDR2 is LQKENI. The CDR3 has 15 residues. The CDR3 loop is CASSPETGITYEQYF. The CDR3 coding sequence is TGTGCCAGCTCACCAGAGACAGGGATAACCTACGAGCAGTACTTC.

The V and J genes are TRBV5-5 and TRBJ1-1, with D perhaps TRBD1 (6 bases). The germline V and J ends were trimmed by 5 bases and 7 bases, with 15 bases remaining between them. Germline assignment: CDR1 SGHKS and CDR2 YYEKEE (reference sequence). The CDR3 is made up of 13 amino acids. Here the CDR3 reads CASRTGRGIEAFF. The CDR3 nucleotides are TGTGCCAGCAGAACAGGGAGGGGGATTGAAGCTTTCTTT.

J is TRBJ1-5 and V is TRBV19; D unclear. The CDR3 is 16 amino acids. Trimming shortened V by 1 base and J by 5 bases, and 15 bases separated the two germline ends. Germline loops: CDR1 LNHDA, CDR2 SQIVND (reference sequence). The CDR3 nucleotides are TGTGCCAGTAGTATAGGTCACGTTTTTGGTTATCAGCCCCAGCATTTT. Its translation: CASSIGHVFGYQPQHF.